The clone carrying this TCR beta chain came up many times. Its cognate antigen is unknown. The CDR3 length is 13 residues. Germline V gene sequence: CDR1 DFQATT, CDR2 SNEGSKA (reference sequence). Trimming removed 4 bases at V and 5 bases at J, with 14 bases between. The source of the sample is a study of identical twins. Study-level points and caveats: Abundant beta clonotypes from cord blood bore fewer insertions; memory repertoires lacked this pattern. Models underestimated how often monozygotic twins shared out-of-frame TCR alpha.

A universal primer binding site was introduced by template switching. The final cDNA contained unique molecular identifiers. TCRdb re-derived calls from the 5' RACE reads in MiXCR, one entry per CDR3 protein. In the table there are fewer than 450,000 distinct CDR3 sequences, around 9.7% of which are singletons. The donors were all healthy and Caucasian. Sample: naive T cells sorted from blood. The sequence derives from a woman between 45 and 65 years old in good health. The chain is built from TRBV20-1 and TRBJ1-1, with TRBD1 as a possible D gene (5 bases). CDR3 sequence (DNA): TGCAGTGCTAAGGAGGGGTGGTCGACTGAAGCTTTCTTT. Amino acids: CSAKEGWSTEAFF.